This is a list of T cell receptor beta chains from one sample in a study of T-cell reconstitution after alpha-beta-depleted transplantation in children. TCRdb recomputed calls from the PCR reads with MiXCR, one row per CDR3 protein. The table shows more than 200,000 distinct CDR3 sequences, with under 20% occurring only once. Sample: PBMCs, mostly from graft donor cells, taken 360 days after TCRalphabeta/CD19-depleted stem cell transplant. The receptors here all came from a male patient aged 2 to 10 who had a stem cell transplant for acute lymphoblastic leukemia, so the T cells may come from the graft donor. The CDR3 runs from the conserved cysteine through the conserved F or W. Each record gives: V gene, D gene, CDR3 length, clone size, J gene, CDR3 DNA, CDR3 protein. D genes are given only for firm matches. Some rows have no size entry. The others give once, few or many, or a class for an expanded clone.

>TRBV2|TRBD1|15|-|TRBJ2-7
TGTGCCAGCAGTGCACAGGGGGCGACTTTGAACGAGCAGTACTTC
CASSAQGATLNEQYF
>TRBV6-6|TRBD2|18|-|TRBJ2-5
TGTGCCAGCAGTAACGGTCTAGCGGGAATCTTGCGACAAGAGACCCAGTACTTC
CASSNGLAGILRQETQYF
>TRBV7-2|-|14|-|TRBJ2-1
TGTGCCAGCAGCTTGGCCGACAGTTTCAGCGAGCAGTTCTTC
CASSLADSFSEQFF
>TRBV5-1|TRBD1|16|-|TRBJ2-1
TGCGCCAGCAGCTTAGGACAGGGGGGGAGATCCAATGAGCAGTTCTTC
CASSLGQGGRSNEQFF
>TRBV6-2/TRBV6-3|-|17|many|TRBJ1-2
TGTGCCAGCAGTCCTCGTTCCACAGGAGGACTGGACTATGGCTACACCTTC
CASSPRSTGGLDYGYTF
>TRBV20-1|-|17|-|TRBJ2-3
TGCAGTGCTAGACTTCGGGGCGTGTCCCTTGGCACAGATACGCAGTATTTT
CSARLRGVSLGTDTQYF
>TRBV7-2|-|13|-|TRBJ2-7
TGTGCCAGCAGCCTCGATATGGGTTGCGAGCAGTACTTC
CASSLDMGCEQYF
>TRBV15|-|12|few|TRBJ1-1
TGTGCCACCAGCAGAGGAGGCAGGGAAGCTTTCTTT
CATSRGGREAFF
>TRBV4-3|TRBD2|15|few|TRBJ2-1
TGCGCCAGCAGCCAAGATCGGCTAGCGGTTAATGAGCAGTTCTTC
CASSQDRLAVNEQFF
>TRBV4-2|-|15|few|TRBJ2-2
TGTGCCAGCAGCGATATATCTCGGGTCACCGGGGAGCTGTTTTTT
CASSDISRVTGELFF
>TRBV7-6|-|18|-|TRBJ2-2
TGTGCCAGCAGCTTAATGGCTGGCGGAACCCCTAACACCGGGGAGCTGTTTTTT
CASSLMAGGTPNTGELFF
>TRBV18|-|13|few|TRBJ2-3
TGTGCCAGCTCACCCCACACCACAGATACGCAGTATTTT
CASSPHTTDTQYF
>TRBV20-1|-|12|-|TRBJ1-5
TGCAGTGCCCCCTCGGAGGTTGTGCCCCAGCATTTT
CSAPSEVVPQHF
>TRBV18|-|14|-|TRBJ2-1
TGTGCCAGCTCACGCCCGGTCACTGAGAATGAGCAGTTCTTC
CASSRPVTENEQFF
>TRBV12-3/TRBV12-4|-|19|few|TRBJ1-3
TGTGCCAGCAGTTCCCGGAGGGAGCGATCAGCAGTTTTTGGAAACACCATATATTTT
CASSSRRERSAVFGNTIYF
>TRBV2|-|14|many|TRBJ2-3
TGTGCCAGCAGTGTCGACAGATCTGGAGATACGCAGTATTTT
CASSVDRSGDTQYF